Shown below are 15 T cell receptor beta chains from a single sample sequenced in a study of beta chain features in type 1 diabetes. Isolated RNA was reverse transcribed in full, so expressed TCRB transcripts were sequenced. Sequencing was performed with immunoSEQ multiplex PCR; in TCRdb, only in-frame clones are kept and a portion is missing. The table includes 140,000 or so clones, 9.2% detected once. The sample comprised central memory CD4+ T cells from blood. These receptors all come from a man aged 18 to 30 in good health.

This clone was seen a few times. The gene calls are TRBV16 and TRBJ1-4, with D hard to call. Trimming took 2 bases from V and 8 from J, leaving 6 bases between them. The length of the CDR3 is 12 residues. Germline V gene lookup returns CDR1 KGHSY and CDR2 FQNENV. The CDR3 loop reads CASSQMREKLFF. The CDR3 DNA reads as TGTGCCAGCAGCCAAATGAGAGAAAAACTGTTTTTT.

In its sample, this clone was seen a few times. The rearrangement uses TRBV2 and TRBJ1-2; 10 bases agree with TRBD1. Germline-derived CDR1 and CDR2 are SNHLY and FYNNEI. This CDR3 region has 15 residues. V lost 1 base and J lost 8; bases outside the gene matches: 7. CDR3 sequence: CASSEGLPGQGGYTF. The CDR3 nucleotides read TGTGCCAGCAGTGAAGGCCTTCCGGGACAGGGGGGCTACACCTTC.

The genes are TRBV11-2 and TRBJ2-1; 10 bases align to TRBD2. The CDR3 has 15 amino acids. Germline V gene data show CDR1 as SGHAT and CDR2 as FQNNGV. J lost 8 bases, V lost 2 bases, and 6 bases had no gene match. The CDR3, as DNA: TGTGCCAGCAGCTTAAGAGCGGGGGGGCGCCATGAGCAGTTCTTC. It yields the protein CASSLRAGGRHEQFF.

The chain recombines TRBV28 with TRBJ1-2; TRBD1 agrees at 10 bases. The CDR3 totals 13 residues. V gave up 6 bases and J gave up 8 bases; unmatched junction bases: 6. The germline V gene has CDR1 MDHEN and CDR2 SYDVKM. This CDR3 reads CASRTGQGDGYTF. The CDR3 DNA is TGTGCCAGCAGAACTGGACAGGGGGACGGCTACACCTTC.

V is TRBV4-3 and J is TRBJ2-3, with 9 bases identical to TRBD2. The CDR3 runs 17 residues. CDR1 is LGHNA and CDR2 is YSLEER in the germline V gene. The J segment lost 1 base and the V segment lost 0 bases, leaving 5 bases of the junction unmatched. Written as DNA, the CDR3 is TGCGCCAGCAGCCAAGATCCTAGCGGGGTGGGCACAGATACGCAGTATTTT. This translates into CASSQDPSGVGTDTQYF.

This clone turned up a few times. The J gene is TRBJ2-3, the V gene TRBV7-2; 7 bases fit TRBD1. Germline assignment: CDR1 SGHTA and CDR2 FQGNSA. V dropped 3 bases and J dropped 9; count of bases not matched to a gene: 9. This CDR3 spans 14 amino acids. DNA for the CDR3: TGTGCCAGCAGCTTTGGGACAGCGTTTGAAACGCAGTATTTT. This codes for CASSFGTAFETQYF.

This clone was found many times. This chain joins TRBV28 and TRBJ2-6; D may be TRBD1 (5 bases). Between the trimmed V and J ends, which lost 8 bases and 0 bases, there was a span of 11 bases. CDR1 is MDHEN, CDR2 SYDVKM, per germline. The CDR3 contains 15 residues. As DNA, the CDR3 is TGTGCCAGCGGGGCCCTAATCTCTGGGGCCAACGTCCTGACTTTC. Protein sequence: CASGALISGANVLTF.

On this clone itself: The germline gene is not matched at one end of the junction; a read error may be the cause. The V call is TRBV11-2, the J call TRBJ2-7, with 7 bases fitting TRBD1. Germline V gives CDR1 SGHAT, CDR2 FQNNGV. The CDR3 is 12 residues long. CDR3 loop: CASSLGTTGEYF. Here the CDR3 DNA reads TGTGCCAGCAGCTTAGGGACCACAGGGGAGTATTTC.

The chain links TRBV5-4 to TRBJ2-3; TRBD2 aligns across 12 bases. Trimming removed 4 bases from V and 4 bases from J; junction bases left unmatched: 13. The germline CDR1 and CDR2 sequences are SGHNT and YYREEE (reference sequence). The CDR3 has 18 amino acids. The CDR3 region is CASSTGLAGFSRADTQYF. CDR3 in DNA: TGTGCCAGCAGCACCGGACTAGCGGGGTTCTCGCGCGCAGATACGCAGTATTTT.

The chain employs TRBV2 and TRBJ2-5, with D perhaps matching TRBD1 (6 bases). The CDR3 runs 15 residues. Trimming removed 7 bases at V and 5 bases at J, with 20 bases between. The germline gives CDR1 SNHLY, CDR2 FYNNEI. CDR3 amino acids: CASKLTGSGTETQYF. The CDR3 nucleotides are TGTGCCAGCAAGCTTACAGGGAGTGGGACGGAGACCCAGTACTTC.

This clone was observed a few times. This chain joins TRBV7-7 and TRBJ2-5, with D hard to call. V lost 0 bases and J lost 1, with 9 bases in between. Germline CDR1 SSHAT, CDR2 FNYEAQ (reference sequence). This CDR3 spans 15 amino acids. The CDR3 region is CASSLARGTQETQYF. The CDR3 DNA reads as TGTGCCAGCAGCTTAGCAAGAGGCACCCAAGAGACCCAGTACTTC.

This clone was seen a handful of times. One end of the junction is discordant with germline, which a read error may explain. The chain employs TRBV6-1 and TRBJ1-4, with TRBD1 matching over 8 bases. The germline CDR1 and CDR2 sequences are MNHNS and SASEGT. This CDR3 has 16 amino acids. Here the CDR3 DNA reads TGTGCCAGCAGTCAAGCACCGACAGGGGCGGGTGAAAAACTGTTTTTT. This sequence encodes CASSQAPTGAGEKLFF.

This clone has more than one count but fewer than ten. The chain joins TRBV7-2 to TRBJ2-2, with D possibly matching TRBD1 (6 bases). Trimming pared 3 bases from V and 5 bases from J, leaving 7 bases between. The CDR3 has 13 residues. In germline, CDR1 is SGHTA, CDR2 FQGNSA. Here the CDR3 reads CASSFGTTGELFF. The CDR3 DNA sequence: TGTGCCAGCAGCTTTGGGACAACCGGGGAGCTGTTTTTT.

This clone has only one observation. The chain carries TRBV27 and TRBJ1-6; 7 bases line up with TRBD1. Trimming at V came to 10 bases and at J to 7 bases, leaving 10 bases not matched to a gene. Germline assignment: CDR1 MNHEY and CDR2 SMNVEV (reference sequence). The CDR3 has 14 amino acids. In DNA, the CDR3 is TGTGCCATCCTTCAGGGACAGAGAAATTCACCCCTCCACTTT. It codes for CAILQGQRNSPLHF.

This clone appeared a few times. The V gene is TRBV7-2, the J gene TRBJ1-1; 10 nucleotides match TRBD1. After removal of 5 bases from V and 6 bases from J, the junction contained 12 bases not matched to a gene. The CDR3 length is 16 residues. CDR1 and CDR2 from the germline V gene are SGHTA and FQGNSA. The CDR3 sequence is CASSPGQGMGRAEAFF. In DNA, the CDR3 is TGTGCCAGCAGCCCGGGACAGGGGATGGGACGGGCTGAAGCTTTCTTT.